The 10 T cell receptor beta chains presented below share a single source sample, sequenced in a study of early T cells in non-severe SARS-CoV-2 infection. TCRdb reprocessed the 5' RACE reads with MiXCR, giving one entry per CDR3 protein. This sample has approximately 63,000 distinct CDR3 sequences; around 6.5% occur once, and the top ten carry about 3%. The sample consisted of whole blood, taken at baseline. Source of these receptors: an adult who was a healthcare worker with PCR-confirmed SARS-CoV-2 infection or an uninfected control (not recorded which).

This clonotype has at least ten counts. The chain is built from TRBV7-2 and TRBJ1-2; 7 bases match TRBD1. Germline CDR1 SGHTA, CDR2 FQGNSA. J gave up 4 bases and V 5 bases, and 7 bases lay outside the gene matches. The CDR3 spans 14 residues. The CDR3 region is CASSTRQGAYGYTF. In DNA form, the CDR3 reads TGTGCCAGCAGCACGCGACAGGGCGCCTATGGCTACACCTTC.

The chain couples TRBV6-2 or TRBV6-3 to TRBJ2-7; 13 positions match TRBD2. CDR1 is MNHEY and CDR2 is SVGEGT in the germline V gene. Trimming at V came to 5 bases and at J to 3 bases, leaving 4 bases not matched to a gene. The CDR3 is 15 residues long. The CDR3: CASSRWTSGSYEQYF. The CDR3 nucleotides are TGTGCCAGCAGTCGATGGACTAGCGGGAGCTACGAGCAGTACTTC.

This clonotype was detected ten times or more. The chain has TRBV4-3 and TRBJ2-7; D might be TRBD1 (6 bases). The CDR3 spans 14 residues. Trimming took 0 bases from V and 2 from J, leaving 8 bases between them. Germline V CDR1 and CDR2: LGHNA, YSLEER. CDR3 sequence reads: CASSQDQGPYEQYF. CDR3 DNA sequence: TGCGCCAGCAGCCAAGACCAGGGGCCCTACGAGCAGTACTTC.

This clonotype was found a few times. This chain connects TRBV4-2 to TRBJ1-4, with D unclear. Germline CDR1 LGHNA, CDR2 YNFKEQ. Trimming shortened V by 3 bases and J by 8 bases, and 10 bases separated the two germline ends. The length of the CDR3 is 13 residues. The CDR3, as DNA: TGTGCCAGCAGCCAGGCGAGATTGGAAAAACTGTTTTTT. Amino acid sequence: CASSQARLEKLFF.

The chain is built from TRBV24-1 and TRBJ2-2; no definite D call. This CDR3 contains 12 residues. Per germline, CDR1 KGHDR and CDR2 SFDVKD. Trimming left V 10 bases short and J 4 bases short, with 9 bases between. The CDR3 DNA reads TGTGCCACTTGGTCGGGCACCGGGGAGCTGTTTTTT. Residues: CATWSGTGELFF.

This clonotype was recorded many times. V and J are TRBV12-3 or TRBV12-4 and TRBJ2-7; D may be TRBD1 (6 bases). Deletions cut 1 base from V and 9 bases from J, with 16 bases between. The CDR3 runs to 14 residues. The CDR3 loop is CASSLDRERASQYF. DNA for the CDR3: TGTGCCAGCAGTTTAGACAGGGAAAGGGCATCGCAGTACTTC.

This clonotype appeared a few times. V and J are TRBV19 and TRBJ1-5; D is undetermined. This CDR3 contains 15 residues. Germline V gene lookup returns CDR1 LNHDA and CDR2 SQIVND (reference sequence). V lost 7 bases and J 0 bases, leaving 13 bases between the germline ends. The CDR3 region is CASNTRDYSNQPQHF. CDR3 nucleotides: TGTGCCAGTAACACCAGAGATTATAGCAATCAGCCCCAGCATTTT.

There are many counts of this clonotype. This sequence joins TRBV19 and TRBJ1-1; no clear D gene. CDR3 length: 13 residues. Per germline, CDR1 LNHDA and CDR2 SQIVND (reference sequence). V was trimmed by 5 bases and J by 3 bases, leaving 10 bases between them. The CDR3 spells CASSSGIYTEAFF. The CDR3 DNA sequence: TGTGCCAGTAGTTCCGGCATATACACTGAAGCTTTCTTT.

This clonotype was counted a few times. The V gene is TRBV4-3, the J gene TRBJ2-1; perhaps D is TRBD1 or TRBD2 (5 bases each). This CDR3 comprises 17 residues. The germline CDR1 and CDR2 sequences are LGHNA and YSLEER. Trimming shortened V by 1 base and J by 4 bases, and 17 bases separated the two germline ends. CDR3 loop: CASSQAAGADGYNEQFF. The CDR3 DNA reads TGCGCCAGCAGCCAAGCGGCCGGGGCTGACGGATACAATGAGCAGTTCTTC.

This clonotype was picked up many times. The CDR3 is CASSNPQGMTEAFF. The CDR3, as DNA: TGTGCCAGCTCAAATCCCCAGGGAATGACTGAAGCTTTCTTT. The chain recombines TRBV18 with TRBJ1-1; tentative D call: TRBD1 (5 bases). This CDR3 has 14 residues. Germline assignment: CDR1 KGHSH and CDR2 LQKENI. V dropped 5 bases and J dropped 5 bases, with 15 bases sitting between them.